A selection of T cell receptor beta chains follows, all from one sample in a study of blood T cell repertoires in COVID-19. Sequencing used immunoSEQ multiplex PCR; TCRdb keeps in-frame clones, though not all of them. The profile shows around 430,000 clones, approximately 89% of them singletons. The material sequenced was peripheral blood. The receptors stem from a woman between 45 and 60 years old with COVID-19, enrolled during active disease. The CDR3 runs from the conserved cysteine through the conserved F or W. The order of the fields is V gene, J gene, clone size, D gene, CDR3 DNA, CDR3 protein. D genes are given only for firm matches. A clone size is listed for some rows: how often the clone was seen (once, few, many), or a class if it is expanded.

v_gene: TRBV29-1
j_gene: TRBJ1-2
abundance: -
d_gene: TRBD1
CDR3nt: TGCAGCGCCAAATTGGACCGGGACAGGTCTTGGAGCTACACCTTC
CDR3aa: CSAKLDRDRSWSYTF

v_gene: TRBV3-1/TRBV3-2
j_gene: TRBJ1-2
abundance: -
d_gene: -
CDR3nt: TGTGCCAGCAGCCAGGGGCGCGGTGGCTACACCTTC
CDR3aa: CASSQGRGGYTF

v_gene: TRBV11-2
j_gene: TRBJ2-7
abundance: -
d_gene: TRBD1
CDR3nt: TGTGCCAGCAGCTTAAGGCCGGACAGGGCTTCCTACGAGCAGTACTTC
CDR3aa: CASSLRPDRASYEQYF

v_gene: TRBV3-1/TRBV3-2
j_gene: TRBJ1-3
abundance: -
d_gene: -
CDR3nt: TGTGCCAGCAGCCAAAACTATAGACAGTTCGGAAACACCATATATTTT
CDR3aa: CASSQNYRQFGNTIYF

v_gene: TRBV5-1
j_gene: TRBJ2-2
abundance: -
d_gene: TRBD1
CDR3nt: TGCGCCAGCAGCTCCAGGACAGGTGACACCGGGGAGCTGTTTTTT
CDR3aa: CASSSRTGDTGELFF

v_gene: TRBV7-7
j_gene: TRBJ2-3
abundance: -
d_gene: TRBD2
CDR3nt: TGTGCCAGCAGCCTATCCGGGACTAGCGGCACAGATACGCAGTATTTT
CDR3aa: CASSLSGTSGTDTQYF

v_gene: TRBV10-3
j_gene: TRBJ1-1
abundance: -
d_gene: -
CDR3nt: TGTGCCATCAGTGAGAAGCAGAACACTGAAGCTTTCTTT
CDR3aa: CAISEKQNTEAFF

v_gene: TRBV2
j_gene: TRBJ2-7
abundance: -
d_gene: -
CDR3nt: TGTGCCAGCCATCGACAGGCTAGCTCCTACGAGCAGTACTTC
CDR3aa: CASHRQASSYEQYF

v_gene: TRBV19
j_gene: TRBJ2-7
abundance: -
d_gene: -
CDR3nt: TGTGCCAGTAGTATAGACCTCGAAACAGGGACCTACGAGCAGTACTTC
CDR3aa: CASSIDLETGTYEQYF

v_gene: TRBV7-3
j_gene: TRBJ2-1
abundance: -
d_gene: -
CDR3nt: TGTGCCAGCAGCTTAGGGCTGAACAATGAGCAGTTCTTC
CDR3aa: CASSLGLNNEQFF

v_gene: TRBV19
j_gene: TRBJ2-4
abundance: -
d_gene: TRBD2
CDR3nt: TGTGCCAGTAGTATAGGCCGGGGGGGCCGGGAAAGCATTCAGTACTTC
CDR3aa: CASSIGRGGRESIQYF

v_gene: TRBV7-2
j_gene: TRBJ2-2
abundance: -
d_gene: -
CDR3nt: TGTGCCAGCAGCCTCCTTCGCGGGGAGCTGTTTTTT
CDR3aa: CASSLLRGELFF

v_gene: TRBV5-5
j_gene: TRBJ1-5
abundance: few
d_gene: TRBD1
CDR3nt: TGTGCCAGCAGCTTGGACAGGGGGCGAAATCAGCCCCAGCATTTT
CDR3aa: CASSLDRGRNQPQHF

v_gene: TRBV5-4
j_gene: TRBJ1-1
abundance: -
d_gene: -
CDR3nt: TGTGCCAGCAGCTTGGCCCGACACTCGAACACTGAAGCTTTCTTT
CDR3aa: CASSLARHSNTEAFF

v_gene: TRBV20-1
j_gene: TRBJ1-4
abundance: -
d_gene: TRBD1
CDR3nt: TGCAGTGCTAGTCGGGACAGTCCTAATGAAAAACTGTTTTTT
CDR3aa: CSASRDSPNEKLFF

v_gene: TRBV2
j_gene: TRBJ2-7
abundance: -
d_gene: TRBD1
CDR3nt: TGTGCCAGCAGTACAGGGGGTCGGCCCTACGAGCAGTACTTC
CDR3aa: CASSTGGRPYEQYF

v_gene: TRBV9
j_gene: TRBJ1-5
abundance: -
d_gene: -
CDR3nt: TGTGCCAGCAGCGCGCAGGGCGATAGCAATCAGCCCCAGCATTTT
CDR3aa: CASSAQGDSNQPQHF

v_gene: TRBV10-2
j_gene: TRBJ2-7
abundance: -
d_gene: TRBD2
CDR3nt: TGCGCCAGCAGCCGCGGGGGGGACTCCTACGAGCAGTACTTC
CDR3aa: CASSRGGDSYEQYF

v_gene: TRBV30
j_gene: TRBJ1-6
abundance: -
d_gene: -
CDR3nt: TGTGCCGGTTGGAGAGGGTGGGGGGATAATTCACCCCTCCACTTT
CDR3aa: CAGWRGWGDNSPLHF

v_gene: TRBV5-4
j_gene: TRBJ1-2
abundance: -
d_gene: -
CDR3nt: TGTGCCAGCAGCATCTCGACCCCCCGGGGGAGCGGCTACACCTTC
CDR3aa: CASSISTPRGSGYTF

v_gene: TRBV6-5
j_gene: TRBJ2-1
abundance: -
d_gene: -
CDR3nt: TGTGCCAGCAGTTACCCCGGACTAAATGAGCAGTTCTTC
CDR3aa: CASSYPGLNEQFF

v_gene: TRBV6-5
j_gene: TRBJ1-1
abundance: -
d_gene: -
CDR3nt: TGTGCCAGCAGTTACAAAGGGGAAACTGAAGCTTTCTTT
CDR3aa: CASSYKGETEAFF

v_gene: TRBV5-1
j_gene: TRBJ1-2
abundance: -
d_gene: -
CDR3nt: TGCGCCAGCAGCTGGGACCTGGAGGGCGCGAATGGCTACACCTTC
CDR3aa: CASSWDLEGANGYTF

v_gene: TRBV30
j_gene: TRBJ1-2
abundance: -
d_gene: -
CDR3nt: TGTGCCTGGAGTATTCAGGGGAACTATGGCTACACCTTC
CDR3aa: CAWSIQGNYGYTF

v_gene: TRBV3-1/TRBV3-2
j_gene: TRBJ2-1
abundance: -
d_gene: -
CDR3nt: TGTGCCAGCACCGGTACCTACGCTAACAATGAGCAGTTCTTC
CDR3aa: CASTGTYANNEQFF

v_gene: TRBV2
j_gene: TRBJ1-4
abundance: few
d_gene: -
CDR3nt: TGTGCCAGCAGTCCCCTAGGCCCACTCCAAGAAAAACTGTTTTTT
CDR3aa: CASSPLGPLQEKLFF

v_gene: TRBV2
j_gene: TRBJ2-2
abundance: -
d_gene: TRBD2
CDR3nt: TGTGCCAGCAGACCAAGGACTAGCGGGGTATCCGGGGAGCTGTTTTTT
CDR3aa: CASRPRTSGVSGELFF

v_gene: TRBV5-1
j_gene: TRBJ2-5
abundance: few
d_gene: TRBD1
CDR3nt: TGCGCCAGCAGGAGACACCCGGGACAGGGAGAGACCCAGTACTTC
CDR3aa: CASRRHPGQGETQYF

v_gene: TRBV13
j_gene: TRBJ2-3
abundance: -
d_gene: -
CDR3nt: TGTGCCAGCAGCTTTCAGGGTAGCACAGATACGCAGTATTTT
CDR3aa: CASSFQGSTDTQYF

v_gene: TRBV19
j_gene: TRBJ1-1
abundance: -
d_gene: -
CDR3nt: TGTGCCAGTAGTACTCCAGGCCTGAACACTGAAGCTTTCTTT
CDR3aa: CASSTPGLNTEAFF

v_gene: TRBV3-1/TRBV3-2
j_gene: TRBJ1-2
abundance: -
d_gene: TRBD1
CDR3nt: TGTGCCAGCAGCCGGGGTGGGAAAAGGGGGCTCGGAGGCTACACCTTC
CDR3aa: CASSRGGKRGLGGYTF

v_gene: TRBV5-8
j_gene: TRBJ2-3
abundance: -
d_gene: TRBD2
CDR3nt: TGTGCCAGCAGCTATTATGAGACTAGCGGGGGGGGAGATACGCAGTATTTT
CDR3aa: CASSYYETSGGGDTQYF

v_gene: TRBV5-1
j_gene: TRBJ1-4
abundance: -
d_gene: TRBD1
CDR3nt: TGCGCCAGCAGGGCCGGGACAGGGAATGAAAAACTGTTTTTT
CDR3aa: CASRAGTGNEKLFF

v_gene: TRBV12-5
j_gene: TRBJ1-2
abundance: few
d_gene: -
CDR3nt: TGTGCTAGTGGTTTGTCGGGTCGCTACACCTTC
CDR3aa: CASGLSGRYTF

v_gene: TRBV19
j_gene: TRBJ1-5
abundance: -
d_gene: -
CDR3nt: TGTGCCAGTAGTATAACGGTTTTGAATCAGCCCCAGCATTTT
CDR3aa: CASSITVLNQPQHF

v_gene: TRBV9
j_gene: TRBJ2-5
abundance: -
d_gene: TRBD1
CDR3nt: TGTGCCAAATTTGGCGGAAGGGGGCGAGAGACCCAGTACTTC
CDR3aa: CAKFGGRGRETQYF

v_gene: TRBV3-1/TRBV3-2
j_gene: TRBJ1-2
abundance: once
d_gene: TRBD1
CDR3nt: TGTGCCAGCAGCCAAGATGGACAGGGGTGGGGTGGCTACACCTTC
CDR3aa: CASSQDGQGWGGYTF

v_gene: TRBV4-1
j_gene: TRBJ1-4
abundance: once
d_gene: -
CDR3nt: TGCGCCAGCAGCCCATCCTCAGGGTCTAGTGGTGAAAAACTGTTTTTT
CDR3aa: CASSPSSGSSGEKLFF

v_gene: TRBV10-3
j_gene: TRBJ2-2
abundance: -
d_gene: -
CDR3nt: TGTGCCATCACCAGAGGCACCGGGGAGCTGTTTTTT
CDR3aa: CAITRGTGELFF

v_gene: TRBV11-3
j_gene: TRBJ2-2
abundance: -
d_gene: -
CDR3nt: TGTGCCAGCAGCTTAGGCTACGCGGACTGGCCGCGCACCGGGGAGCTGTTTTTT
CDR3aa: CASSLGYADWPRTGELFF

v_gene: TRBV2
j_gene: TRBJ2-5
abundance: -
d_gene: -
CDR3nt: TGTGCCAGCAGTGAATACAGGGTGGAGACCCAGTACTTC
CDR3aa: CASSEYRVETQYF

v_gene: TRBV28
j_gene: TRBJ1-2
abundance: -
d_gene: -
CDR3nt: TGTGCCAGCACTTTACAGGGAAAAGGCTACACCTTC
CDR3aa: CASTLQGKGYTF

v_gene: TRBV27
j_gene: TRBJ1-5
abundance: -
d_gene: -
CDR3nt: TGTGCCAGCAGTTTAGGGCAGGGCAATCAGCCCCAGCATTTT
CDR3aa: CASSLGQGNQPQHF

v_gene: TRBV19
j_gene: TRBJ1-1
abundance: -
d_gene: -
CDR3nt: TGTGCCAGTAACCCAGGGAACGCAAGGAACACTGAAGCTTTCTTT
CDR3aa: CASNPGNARNTEAFF

v_gene: TRBV19
j_gene: TRBJ1-5
abundance: -
d_gene: -
CDR3nt: TGTGCCAGTAGTCTGAGGGGGTTTGGGAGCTATAGCAATCAGCCCCAGCATTTT
CDR3aa: CASSLRGFGSYSNQPQHF

v_gene: TRBV19
j_gene: TRBJ1-2
abundance: few
d_gene: -
CDR3nt: TGTGCCAGTACTACAGGACCCGAGCATGGCTACACCTTC
CDR3aa: CASTTGPEHGYTF

v_gene: TRBV18
j_gene: TRBJ1-6
abundance: -
d_gene: TRBD1
CDR3nt: TGTGCCAGCTCACCGGGGTTCGGAGCAGGGGGGTCACCCCTCCACTTT
CDR3aa: CASSPGFGAGGSPLHF